Following are 30 T cell receptor beta chains from one sample sequenced in a study of T cell repertoires in cytomegalovirus infection. From the reads, TCRdb called clonotypes with MiXCR, one entry per CDR3 protein. The table lists about 530,000 distinct CDR3 sequences, 26% of them singletons. The sample consisted of PBMCs. The receptor source for this set is a human donor in good health (CMV status not recorded). Some clones in this sample may be carry-over from other donors' samples.

This clonotype was counted between two and nine times. V is TRBV6-1 and J is TRBJ2-7; D unresolved. This CDR3 comprises 11 residues. With 6 bases removed from V and 3 bases from J, the gap between germline ends came to 6 bases. The germline V gene encodes CDR1 MNHNS and CDR2 SASEGT. The chain's CDR3 is CASRVSYEQYV. For the CDR3, the DNA is TGTGCCAGCAGAGTCAGCTACGAGCAGTACGTC.

There are a few counts of this clonotype. V usage is TRBV27 and J usage is TRBJ2-7; D unresolved. The CDR3 runs 13 residues. CDR1 and CDR2 (germline): MNHEY, SMNVEV (reference sequence). Trimming stripped 3 bases from V and 4 bases from J, with 10 bases between. The CDR3 region is CASSFRLSYEQYF. The CDR3 DNA is TGTGCCAGCAGTTTTCGTCTCTCTTACGAGCAGTACTTC.

This clonotype was found a few times. V is TRBV27 and J is TRBJ1-1; D is unresolved. Germline V lookup: CDR1 MNHEY, CDR2 SMNVEV (reference sequence). Trimming took 0 bases from V and 1 from J, leaving 9 bases between them. This CDR3 is 15 amino acids long. Written as DNA, the CDR3 is TGTGCCAGCAGTTTATCGGGCAGTAGGAACACTGAAGCTTTCTTT. Translated, it gives CASSLSGSRNTEAFF.

The table lists this clonotype with a few counts. This chain joins TRBV5-6 and TRBJ2-7, with 8 bases fitting TRBD1. The CDR3 sequence is 14 residues long. Germline CDR1 is SGHDT and CDR2 is YYEEEE. V trimming: 3 bases; J trimming: 1 base; junction bases outside the gene matches: 3. In nucleotides, the CDR3 is TGTGCCAGCAGCTCCCGGACAGGGTCCTACGAGCAGTACGTC. It translates to CASSSRTGSYEQYV.

The chain couples TRBV24-1 to TRBJ2-3; no firm D call. V dropped 5 bases and J dropped 2 bases, with 10 bases sitting between them. CDR3 length equals 14 residues. Germline V gene data show CDR1 as KGHDR and CDR2 as SFDVKD. The CDR3 DNA follows: TGTGCCACCAGTGGAGCTCTCTCCACAGATACGCAGTATTTT. Translating gives CATSGALSTDTQYF.

This clonotype was seen a few times. This CDR3 is CATSDARGRAEAFF. The CDR3 region has the DNA TGTGCCACCAGTGATGCAAGGGGAAGGGCTGAAGCTTTCTTT. The J gene is TRBJ1-1, the V gene TRBV24-1, with a tentative D call TRBD1 (5 bases). CDR1 KGHDR and CDR2 SFDVKD come from the germline V gene. Trimming pared 3 bases from V and 6 bases from J, leaving 13 bases between. CDR3 length: 14 residues.

J is TRBJ2-7 and V is TRBV5-5; 9 bases map to TRBD2. The CDR3 contains 17 residues. J gave up 0 bases and V 0 bases, and 7 bases lay outside the gene matches. The germline gives CDR1 SGHKS, CDR2 YYEKEE (reference sequence). Here the CDR3 DNA reads TGTGCCAGCAGCTTGGCTAGCGGGAAAATAAGCTCCTACGAGCAGTACGTC. Translation gives CASSLASGKISSYEQYV.

This clonotype occurred a few times. The genes are TRBV7-6 and TRBJ2-3; D tentatively reads TRBD1 or TRBD2 (5 bases each). Germline values: CDR1 SGHVS, CDR2 FNYEAQ. The length of the CDR3 is 11 residues. V lost 8 bases and J 6 bases, leaving 9 bases between the germline ends. The CDR3 region is CASGTVDTQYF. The CDR3 nucleotides are TGTGCCAGCGGGACGGTTGATACGCAGTATTTT.

This clonotype was seen a handful of times. This rearrangement joins TRBV28 to TRBJ2-7; D is undetermined. The CDR3 has 11 amino acids. Trimming removed 6 bases from V and 4 bases from J, with 7 bases in between. The germline gives CDR1 MDHEN, CDR2 SYDVKM. The CDR3 loop reads CASRAAYEQYF. As DNA, the CDR3 is TGTGCCAGCAGAGCCGCTTACGAGCAGTACTTC.

This clonotype was observed a few times. V and J are TRBV27 and TRBJ2-7; 9 positions agree with TRBD1. J gave up 7 bases and V 7 bases, and 11 bases lay outside the gene matches. Germline V CDR1 and CDR2: MNHEY, SMNVEV (reference sequence). The CDR3 has 14 amino acids. The CDR3 region has the DNA TGTGCCAGCACCCCTGGGGACAGGGCCTGGGAGCAGTACTTC. Encoded protein: CASTPGDRAWEQYF.

This clonotype was detected only a few times. The CDR3 DNA sequence: TGTGCCAGCAGGCCAGGGGTCTCAGAAGAGACCCAGTACTTC. This sequence encodes CASRPGVSEETQYF. The gene calls are TRBV7-3 and TRBJ2-5, with D possibly being TRBD1 (6 bases). V was pared by 6 bases and J by 3 bases, with 14 bases between. CDR1 is SGHTA, CDR2 FQGTGA, per germline. The CDR3 loop spans 14 amino acids.

The V and J genes are TRBV7-9 and TRBJ1-6, with D possibly TRBD1 on 5 matching bases. The CDR3 runs 16 residues. Germline assignment: CDR1 SEHNR and CDR2 FQNEAQ (reference sequence). V was trimmed by 2 bases and J by 9 bases, leaving 17 bases between them. The CDR3 nucleotides are TGTGCCAGCAGCTTATCGGGACGCCGGCTGTTTTCACCCCTCCACTTT. Protein sequence: CASSLSGRRLFSPLHF.

This clonotype appeared many times. The chain recombines TRBV12-3 or TRBV12-4 with TRBJ1-5; D perhaps matches TRBD1 (5 bases). Trimming left V 4 bases short and J 4 bases short, with 20 bases between. The CDR3 runs to 17 residues. CDR3: CASSYGLSRGPNQPQHF. In DNA, the CDR3 is TGTGCCAGCAGTTATGGGCTTTCGCGGGGCCCAAATCAGCCCCAGCATTTT.

This clonotype was seen at least ten times. The chain is built from TRBV7-3 and TRBJ2-1, with a weak D call TRBD1 (6 bases). CDR1 and CDR2 from the germline V gene are SGHTA and FQGTGA. This CDR3 has 13 amino acids. V shed 4 bases and J shed 4 bases, with 8 bases lying between them. In DNA, the CDR3 is TGTGCCAGCAGCTCTGGGACATACAATGAGCAGTTCTTC. It encodes CASSSGTYNEQFF.

This clonotype was detected a few times. V gene TRBV6-2 or TRBV6-3 combines with J gene TRBJ2-3, with 7 positions matching TRBD2. Trimming at V came to 0 bases and at J to 6 bases, leaving 9 bases not matched to a gene. Germline-derived CDR1 and CDR2 are MNHEY and SVGEGT. This CDR3 has 16 residues. The CDR3 region is CASSYSIGAGLDTQYF. CDR3 bases: TGTGCCAGCAGTTACTCGATTGGAGCGGGACTGGATACGCAGTATTTT.

This clonotype has at least ten counts. The V gene is TRBV7-2, the J gene TRBJ2-3; 7 bases are a match to TRBD1. The germline gives CDR1 SGHTA, CDR2 FQGNSA. The V and J ends lost 0 bases and 2 bases, in that order; junction bases with no gene match: 5. The CDR3 has 16 amino acids. CDR3 sequence: CASSLAGTVSTDTQYF. Here the CDR3 DNA reads TGTGCCAGCAGCTTAGCGGGGACAGTTTCCACAGATACGCAGTATTTT.

The V gene is TRBV7-8, the J gene TRBJ2-1, with 14 bases identical to TRBD2. Germline loops: CDR1 SGHVS, CDR2 FQNEAQ. The V and J ends lost 6 bases and 5 bases, in that order; junction bases with no gene match: 9. The CDR3 spans 17 residues. CDR3 in amino acids: CASSPTGTSGSDNEQFF. As DNA, the CDR3 is TGTGCCAGCAGTCCTACCGGGACTAGCGGGAGCGACAATGAGCAGTTCTTC.

This clonotype has at least ten counts. This chain connects TRBV7-2 to TRBJ1-1; unclear D gene. Germline V gives CDR1 SGHTA, CDR2 FQGNSA. CDR3 size: 11 residues. The V gene lost 1 base and the J gene lost 7 bases, with 4 bases spanning the gap. CDR3 sequence reads: CASSLGIEAFF. The CDR3 nucleotides read TGTGCCAGCAGCTTAGGGATTGAAGCTTTCTTT.

This clonotype was recorded a few times. V and J are TRBV12-3 or TRBV12-4 and TRBJ2-2; tentative D call: TRBD1 (6 bases). Trimming removed 0 bases at V and 1 base at J, with 6 bases between. The CDR3 contains 15 residues. The CDR3 loop reads CASSLADRNTGELFF. Written as DNA, the CDR3 is TGTGCCAGCAGTTTAGCGGACAGGAACACCGGGGAGCTGTTTTTT.

V usage is TRBV11-2 and J usage is TRBJ2-3, with 9 positions matching TRBD1. The length of the CDR3 is 15 residues. Looked up from germline, CDR1 is SGHAT and CDR2 is FQNNGV. V was clipped by 4 bases and J by 5 bases; unmatched bases: 7. CDR3 residues: CASSSGGQGGDTQYF. The CDR3 region has the DNA TGTGCCAGCAGCTCGGGGGGACAGGGAGGAGATACGCAGTATTTT.

This clonotype was counted between two and nine times. The chain joins TRBV12-3 or TRBV12-4 to TRBJ2-7, with 11 bases fitting TRBD2. The CDR3 has 15 residues. After removal of 4 bases from V and 7 bases from J, the junction contained 9 bases not matched to a gene. The CDR3 reads CASSYETSGMGEQYV. The CDR3 DNA reads TGTGCCAGCAGTTACGAGACTAGCGGGATGGGGGAGCAGTACGTC.

This clonotype was observed a few times. The V gene is TRBV28, the J gene TRBJ1-5; weak D call: TRBD1 (5 bases). Germline V gives CDR1 MDHEN, CDR2 SYDVKM. The CDR3 sequence is 13 residues long. CDR3 sequence: CGSGGHGNQPQHF. The CDR3 DNA sequence: TGTGGATCGGGGGGTCACGGCAATCAGCCCCAGCATTTT.

As regards this clonotype: At one end, the junction sequence differs from germline, possibly due to a read error. The chain joins TRBV6-1 to TRBJ2-7, with 7 bases that match TRBD1. The CDR3 has 15 amino acids. Germline values: CDR1 MNHNS, CDR2 SASEGT. CDR3: CTSSPPTGYPYEQYF. DNA of the CDR3: TGTACCAGCAGTCCCCCGACAGGGTACCCCTACGAGCAGTACTTC.

The sample holds a few counts of this clonotype. V usage is TRBV12-3 or TRBV12-4 and J usage is TRBJ1-5, with D perhaps TRBD1 (5 bases). The CDR3 runs to 15 residues. V was pared by 3 bases and J by 4 bases, with 13 bases between. This chain's CDR3 is CASSFEGARNQPQHF. CDR3 bases: TGTGCCAGCAGTTTTGAAGGGGCCCGGAATCAGCCCCAGCATTTT.

The chain combines TRBV29-1 with TRBJ2-1; D perhaps matches TRBD2 (6 bases). Trimming removed 6 bases at V and 5 bases at J, with 17 bases between. Germline lookup yields CDR1 SQVTM and CDR2 ANQGSEA. This CDR3 comprises 14 residues. The CDR3 reads CSVRFPGLHNEQFF. CDR3 sequence (DNA): TGCAGCGTCCGGTTTCCGGGACTGCACAATGAGCAGTTCTTC.

The table lists this clonotype with a few counts. This chain links TRBV20-1 with TRBJ2-2; no reliable D call. The CDR3 is 14 amino acids. With 3 bases removed from V and 6 bases from J, the gap between germline ends came to 14 bases. The germline gives CDR1 DFQATT, CDR2 SNEGSKA (reference sequence). The CDR3 is CSARAGDWSGELFF. As DNA, the CDR3 is TGCAGTGCTAGGGCCGGTGATTGGTCCGGGGAGCTGTTTTTT.

As to this clonotype: It may be a read error: a sequence one base away is much more abundant. V is TRBV13 and J is TRBJ2-2; 7 nucleotides line up with TRBD1. Germline CDR1 is PRHDT and CDR2 is FYEKMQ (reference sequence). The length of the CDR3 is 16 residues. With 2 bases clipped from V and 0 bases from J, the junction kept 3 bases outside the gene matches. The CDR3: CASSLLGQANTGELFF. In DNA, the CDR3 is TGTGCCAGCAGCTTATTAGGACAGGCGAACACCGGGGAGCTGTTTTTT.

The chain uses TRBV4-3 and TRBJ2-1; no clear D. There are 13 residues in the CDR3. The V end was cut by 0 bases, the J end by 8 bases, with 8 bases between. CDR1 and CDR2 from the germline V gene are LGHNA and YSLEER. This chain's CDR3 is CASSQDRRDEQFF. The CDR3 DNA reads TGCGCCAGCAGCCAAGATCGCCGGGATGAGCAGTTCTTC.

The chain is built from TRBV12-3 or TRBV12-4 and TRBJ2-1; the D gene is possibly TRBD2 (5 bases). The CDR3 loop spans 14 amino acids. Trimming shortened V by 5 bases and J by 5 bases, and 13 bases separated the two germline ends. As DNA, the CDR3 is TGTGCCAGCAGTCACACCGACTACCACAATGAGCAGTTCTTC. As protein: CASSHTDYHNEQFF.

The chain is built from TRBV7-8 and TRBJ1-5, with 9 nucleotides matching TRBD1. Germline-derived CDR1 and CDR2 are SGHVS and FQNEAQ. CDR3 length: 16 amino acids. Losses at the gene ends were 5 bases for V and 7 bases for J; bases not matched to a gene: 12. As DNA, the CDR3 is TGTGCCAGCAGCCCCTACCGGGACAGGGAGGGGCAGCCCCAGCATTTT. Amino acids: CASSPYRDREGQPQHF.